Given below is one TCR beta chain in context. This record comes from a study of blood T cell repertoires in COVID-19. About the study: The samples span acute and convalescent COVID-19 from the United States, Italy and Spain. T cells, B-cell-depleted T cells, or PBMCs supplied cDNA or gDNA.

As originally analysed: Estimated nucleated cell counts came from reference gene primer amplification. Sequencing was performed with immunoSEQ multiplex PCR; in TCRdb, only in-frame clones are kept and a portion is missing. D and trimming come from the DNA, and the V and J calls and clone size come from that table. The sample comprises roughly 40,000 clones, approximately 88% of which are singletons, and 9% rests with the top ten. Unmatched junction bases numbered 1, after V lost 3 bases and J lost 1 base. The CDR3 extends over 14 amino acids. CDR1 is SQVTM, CDR2 ANQGSEA, per germline. This rearrangement joins TRBV29-1 to TRBJ2-5, with 11 bases that match TRBD2. The sequencing input was peripheral blood. The clonotype comes from a woman between 65 and 79 years old with acute or convalescent COVID-19. CDR3 in DNA: TGCAGCGTTGACGGGACTAGCGGCCAAGAGACCCAGTACTTC. Protein: CSVDGTSGQETQYF. The full variable domain, in which reference TRBV29-1 and TRBJ2-5 provide the parts outside the CDR3, is SAVISQKPSRDICQRGTSLTIQCQVDSQVTMMFWYRQQPGQSLTLIATANQGSEATYESGFVIDKFPISRPNLTFSTLTVSNMSPEDSSIYLCSVDGTSGQETQYFGPGTRLLVL.